The 10 T cell receptor beta chains below all came from one sample that was sequenced in a study of blood T cells in healthy people across ages. A second PCR of roughly 7 to 11 cycles used a sample-barcoded 5' primer and a J-beta primer mix. MiXCR, run by TCRdb on the 5' RACE reads, gives a single entry per CDR3 protein. Here the sample spans some 790,000 distinct CDR3 sequences, 29% being singletons. Sequenced sample: blood. Source of these receptors: a woman of 80 years or more in good health.

This clonotype was picked up a small number of times. The chain carries TRBV20-1 and TRBJ2-1; TRBD1 matches at 10 bases. The CDR3 runs 15 residues. Germline V CDR1 and CDR2: DFQATT, SNEGSKA (reference sequence). After removal of 6 bases from V and 5 bases from J, the junction contained 10 bases not matched to a gene. The CDR3 sequence is CSARLWDRGNNEQFF. CDR3 bases: TGCAGTGCCAGACTATGGGACAGGGGAAACAATGAGCAGTTCTTC.

This clonotype was counted between two and nine times. The rearrangement links TRBV6-2 or TRBV6-3 to TRBJ2-2, with 8 bases fitting TRBD2. V gave up 6 bases and J gave up 0 bases; unmatched junction bases: 3. In germline, CDR1 is MNHEY, CDR2 SVGEGT. This CDR3 region has 15 residues. CDR3 in amino acids: CASSRSGTNTGELFF. CDR3 bases: TGTGCCAGCAGCCGTAGCGGGACGAACACCGGGGAGCTGTTTTTT.

The chain employs TRBV5-1 and TRBJ2-5, with 8 bases aligning to TRBD1. The trim removed 4 bases at V and 5 bases at J, leaving 10 bases unmatched. This CDR3 has 15 residues. Germline lookup yields CDR1 SGHRS and CDR2 YFSETQ. The CDR3 sequence is CASSVTGGEWETQYF. CDR3 nucleotide sequence: TGCGCCAGCAGCGTAACAGGGGGTGAATGGGAGACCCAGTACTTC.

Notes on this clonotype: A much larger clone is a single base away; this may be a read error. This chain links TRBV20-1 with TRBJ2-4, with 9 nucleotides matching TRBD1. The V and J ends lost 3 bases and 3 bases, in that order; junction bases with no gene match: 12. The CDR3 has 17 amino acids. Germline V lookup: CDR1 DFQATT, CDR2 SNEGSKA (reference sequence). Here the CDR3 reads CSASLQGVGQGKNIQYF. The CDR3 DNA sequence: TGCAGTGCTAGTCTCCAGGGAGTGGGACAGGGCAAAAACATTCAGTACTTC.

This clonotype was seen repeatedly, ten times or more. The gene calls are TRBV7-2 and TRBJ2-1, with 7 bases lining up with TRBD1. The CDR3 sequence is 18 residues long. CDR1 SGHTA and CDR2 FQGNSA come from the germline V gene. V trimming: 5 bases; J trimming: 5 bases; junction bases outside the gene matches: 18. This chain's CDR3 is CASSRRAPGTAGNNEQFF. The CDR3 nucleotides read TGTGCCAGCAGCCGAAGGGCCCCGGGGACAGCCGGGAACAATGAGCAGTTCTTC. Combining the CDR3 with reference TRBV7-2 and TRBJ2-1 gives the whole variable domain GAGVSQSPSNKVTEKGKDVELRCDPISGHTALYWYRQSLGQGLEFLIYFQGNSAPDKSGLPSDRFSAERTGGSVSTLTIQRTQQEDSAVYLCASSRRAPGTAGNNEQFFGPGTRLTVL.

This clonotype appeared many times. The genes are TRBV29-1 and TRBJ1-1; no clear D gene. CDR3 length: 10 residues. CDR1 and CDR2 (germline): SQVTM, ANQGSEA. Trimming shortened V by 6 bases and J by 7 bases, and 9 bases separated the two germline ends. The DNA for the CDR3 is TGCAGCGTGAGTCGGGGTGAAGCTTTCTTT. It translates to CSVSRGEAFF.

V and J are TRBV5-8 and TRBJ2-5; tentative D call: TRBD1 (5 bases). The CDR3 covers 14 residues. Trimming shortened V by 2 bases and J by 2 bases, and 10 bases separated the two germline ends. CDR1 and CDR2 (germline): SGHTS, YDEGEE. CDR3 amino acids: CASSFAGMQETQYF. Written as DNA, the CDR3 is TGTGCCAGCAGCTTTGCAGGGATGCAAGAGACCCAGTACTTC.

This clonotype came up a few times. The V gene is TRBV7-2, the J gene TRBJ1-1; D is unclear. Germline lookup yields CDR1 SGHTA and CDR2 FQGNSA. The CDR3 contains 16 residues. The V gene lost 0 bases and the J gene lost 8 bases, with 19 bases spanning the gap. The CDR3 DNA reads TGTGCCAGCAGCTTAGCAACATCCGGGTTCGGAGTGGAAGCTTTCTTT. Translating it yields CASSLATSGFGVEAFF. The full variable domain, completed using reference TRBV7-2 and TRBJ1-1, is GAGVSQSPSNKVTEKGKDVELRCDPISGHTALYWYRQSLGQGLEFLIYFQGNSAPDKSGLPSDRFSAERTGGSVSTLTIQRTQQEDSAVYLCASSLATSGFGVEAFFGQGTRLTVV.

This chain links TRBV7-9 with TRBJ2-1; D is unresolved. The CDR3 spans 15 residues. Looked up from germline, CDR1 is SEHNR and CDR2 is FQNEAQ (reference sequence). The V and J ends lost 4 bases and 8 bases respectively, with 18 bases between them. CDR3 region: CASSSTTVGFDEQFF. The CDR3 DNA reads TGTGCCAGCAGCTCAACGACCGTCGGCTTTGATGAGCAGTTCTTC.

The sample holds a few counts of this clonotype. The J gene is TRBJ1-2, the V gene TRBV11-2; D call uncertain. The CDR3 runs 13 residues. The V and J ends lost 2 bases and 7 bases respectively, with 11 bases between them. CDR1 SGHAT and CDR2 FQNNGV come from the germline V gene. This chain's CDR3 is CASSLQDLPGYTF. CDR3 coding DNA: TGTGCCAGCAGCTTACAGGATCTGCCTGGCTACACCTTC.